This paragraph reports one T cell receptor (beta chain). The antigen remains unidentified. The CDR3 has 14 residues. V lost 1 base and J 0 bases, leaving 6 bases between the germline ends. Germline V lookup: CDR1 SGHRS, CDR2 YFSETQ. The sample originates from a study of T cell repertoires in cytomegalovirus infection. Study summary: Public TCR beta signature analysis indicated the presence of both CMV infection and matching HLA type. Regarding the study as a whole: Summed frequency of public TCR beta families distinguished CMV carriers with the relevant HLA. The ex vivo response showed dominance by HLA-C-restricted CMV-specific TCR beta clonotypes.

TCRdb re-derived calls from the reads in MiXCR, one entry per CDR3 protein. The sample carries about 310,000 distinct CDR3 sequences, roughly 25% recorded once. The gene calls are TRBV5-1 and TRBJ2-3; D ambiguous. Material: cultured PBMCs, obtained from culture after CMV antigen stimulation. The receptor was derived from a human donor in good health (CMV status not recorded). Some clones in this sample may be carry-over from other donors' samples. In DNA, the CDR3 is TGCGCCAGCAGCTTGATGGAAAGCACAGATACGCAGTATTTT. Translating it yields CASSLMESTDTQYF.